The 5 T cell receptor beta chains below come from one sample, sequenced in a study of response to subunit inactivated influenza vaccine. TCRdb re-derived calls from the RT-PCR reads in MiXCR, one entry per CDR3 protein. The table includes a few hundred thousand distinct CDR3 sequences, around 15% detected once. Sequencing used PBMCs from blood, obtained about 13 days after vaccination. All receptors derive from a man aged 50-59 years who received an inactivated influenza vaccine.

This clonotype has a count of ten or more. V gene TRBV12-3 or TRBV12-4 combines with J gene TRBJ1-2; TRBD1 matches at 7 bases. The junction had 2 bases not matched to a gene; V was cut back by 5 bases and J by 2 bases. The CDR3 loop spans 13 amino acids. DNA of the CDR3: TGTGCCAGCAGTGTGGGACAGAACTATGGCTACACCTTC. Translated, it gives CASSVGQNYGYTF.

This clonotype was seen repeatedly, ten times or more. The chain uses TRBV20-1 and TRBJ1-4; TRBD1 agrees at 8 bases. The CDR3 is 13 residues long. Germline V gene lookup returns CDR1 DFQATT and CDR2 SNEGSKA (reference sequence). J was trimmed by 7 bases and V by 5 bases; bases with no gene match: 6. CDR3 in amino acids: CSARRTGSEKLFF. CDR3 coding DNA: TGCAGTGCTCGAAGGACAGGGAGTGAAAAACTGTTTTTT.

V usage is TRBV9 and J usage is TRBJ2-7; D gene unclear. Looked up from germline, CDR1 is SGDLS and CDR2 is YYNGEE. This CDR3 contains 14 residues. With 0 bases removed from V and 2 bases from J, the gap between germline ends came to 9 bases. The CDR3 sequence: CASSVDPGTYEQYF. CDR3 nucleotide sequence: TGTGCCAGCAGCGTAGATCCAGGTACCTACGAGCAGTACTTC.

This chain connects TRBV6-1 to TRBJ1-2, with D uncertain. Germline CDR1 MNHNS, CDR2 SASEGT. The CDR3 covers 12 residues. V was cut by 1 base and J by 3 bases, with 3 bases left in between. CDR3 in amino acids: CASSEGYYGYTF. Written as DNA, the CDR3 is TGTGCCAGCAGTGAAGGTTACTATGGCTACACCTTC.

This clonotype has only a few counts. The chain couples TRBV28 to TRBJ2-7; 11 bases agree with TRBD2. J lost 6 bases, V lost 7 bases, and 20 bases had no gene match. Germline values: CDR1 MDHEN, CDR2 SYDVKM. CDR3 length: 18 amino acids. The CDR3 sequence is CASTTGRLAGRTTREQYF. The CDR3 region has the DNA TGTGCCAGCACTACCGGTCGACTAGCGGGACGGACTACTCGCGAGCAGTACTTC.